This T cell receptor beta chain was obtained from a study of T cells in Graves' hyperthyroidism and ophthalmopathy. Study-wide background: Peripheral blood was collected at initial diagnosis, before any treatment.

TCR beta CDR3 regions were amplified from RNA. When the TCR CDR3 underwent first-round RT-PCR, the HTBI primer set was used. From the multiplex PCR reads, TCRdb called clonotypes with MiXCR, one entry per CDR3 protein. Among roughly 400,000 distinct CDR3 sequences listed, over 13% were seen once. Findings and caveats of the study: From stable hyperthyroidism, ophthalmopathy was separated by a 13 V-J model.

Diagnoses used clinical symptoms, serum thyroxine and TRAb, thyroid ultrasound and orbital computed tomography. This clonotype occurred many times. Its cognate antigen is unknown. This CDR3 is 15 amino acids long. Germline values: CDR1 SNHLY, CDR2 FYNNEI. Trimming cost V 4 bases and J 3 bases, with 15 bases left between them. V and J are TRBV2 and TRBJ2-5, with a possible D match to TRBD2 (5 bases). Sequenced input: blood. The TCR was taken from a man aged 50-60 years with Graves' ophthalmopathy. The CDR3 region has the DNA TGTGCCAGCAGTGTCGAAGGGAGTGGGAAAGAGACCCAGTACTTC. Protein: CASSVEGSGKETQYF.